The source of this TCR beta chain is a study of shared clonotypes between healthy human individuals. The deep-level immunoSEQ assay was used. The table came from immunoSEQ multiplex PCR; TCRdb's copy has only in-frame clones and leaves some out. Of over a million clones in the sample, 95% to 99% are singletons; the top ten hold around 0.45%. The V end lost 1 base, the J end lost 7 bases, and 11 bases lay between the germline ends. The CDR3 runs to 13 residues. The germline CDR1 and CDR2 sequences are SGDLS and YYNGEE. The sample comprised naive CD4+ T cells sorted from blood. Specified subset: CD45RA+ positively selected. The rearrangement links TRBV9 to TRBJ1-2; TRBD1 is a possible D gene (6 bases). The sequence came from a man aged 30-40 years in good health. CDR3 loop: CASSVQGIFGYTF. CDR3 nucleotides: TGTGCCAGCAGCGTACAGGGGATATTTGGCTACACCTTC.